These 22 T cell receptor beta chains were all obtained from the same sample, sequenced in a study of cytomegalovirus exposure and HLA in healthy donors. The PCR was carried out with 60 Vbeta primers and 13 Jbeta primers. Repertoires were generated with immunoSEQ multiplex PCR, while TCRdb's copy carries only in-frame clones and drops some. The table includes about 120,000 clones, 81% detected once. Sequenced: PBMCs. The receptor set was obtained from a woman aged 30 to 39 in good health and CMV-seronegative.

The CDR3 nucleotides read TGTGCCAGCAGGGAAGGTAGCGGGAGGGCTTACAATGAGCAGTTCTTC. Translation: CASREGSGRAYNEQFF. The genes are TRBV27 and TRBJ2-1; TRBD2 agrees at 11 bases. CDR1 and CDR2 from the germline V gene are MNHEY and SMNVEV (reference sequence). The CDR3 extends over 16 amino acids. The V gene end was trimmed by 6 bases and the J gene end by 4 bases; junction bases not matched to a gene: 8.

About this clone itself: The sample carries other DNA sequences with the same CDR3. The chain is built from TRBV27 and TRBJ1-5; 9 bases map to TRBD1. CDR3 length: 17 amino acids. Losses at the gene ends were 2 bases for V and 4 bases for J; bases not matched to a gene: 9. CDR1 is MNHEY and CDR2 is SMNVEV in the germline V gene (reference sequence). The CDR3 loop is CASSLIAGDRANQPQHF. The CDR3 DNA reads TGTGCCAGCAGTTTAATCGCGGGGGACAGGGCAAATCAGCCCCAGCATTTT.

The chain recombines TRBV10-1 with TRBJ2-5, with a tentative D call TRBD2 (5 bases). Germline V gene lookup returns CDR1 WNHNN and CDR2 SYGVQD (reference sequence). Trimming pared 3 bases from V and 11 bases from J, leaving 22 bases between. CDR3 size: 15 residues. DNA of the CDR3: TGCGCCAGCAGTGACCCTGGGCTCGGGATAACCCAGCAGTACTTC. It codes for CASSDPGLGITQQYF.

The V gene is TRBV5-1, the J gene TRBJ2-3, with D perhaps TRBD2 (6 bases). The CDR3 contains 15 residues. Germline-derived CDR1 and CDR2 are SGHRS and YFSETQ. The V end lost 4 bases, the J end lost 3 bases, and 15 bases lay between the germline ends. In nucleotides, the CDR3 is TGCGCCAGCAGCATCTCGGGAGTACTAACAGATACGCAGTATTTT. Its translation: CASSISGVLTDTQYF.

V gene TRBV19 combines with J gene TRBJ2-2; 7 bases map to TRBD2. Looked up from germline, CDR1 is LNHDA and CDR2 is SQIVND (reference sequence). V shed 5 bases and J 4 bases; nucleotides not matched to a gene: 13. CDR3 length: 17 amino acids. In DNA, the CDR3 is TGTGCCAGTAGTCCCAAATCGGGAGGATGGGGCACCGGGGAGCTGTTTTTT. It is translated as CASSPKSGGWGTGELFF.

The chain combines TRBV4-2 with TRBJ2-3, with 13 nucleotides matching TRBD2. Trimming took 4 bases from V and 4 from J; bases not matched to a gene: 8. This CDR3 comprises 17 residues. Germline CDR1 and CDR2: LGHNA and YNFKEQ. The CDR3 loop reads CASSLDPLAGGPDTQYF. For the CDR3, the DNA is TGTGCCAGCAGCCTCGACCCACTAGCGGGAGGGCCAGATACGCAGTATTTT.

This clone occurred a few times. J is TRBJ2-3 and V is TRBV12-5; 7 nucleotides line up with TRBD1. Germline lookup yields CDR1 LGHNT and CDR2 FRNRAP. The ends lost 2 bases at V and 2 bases at J; junction bases unmatched: 10. The CDR3 consists of 17 residues. This chain's CDR3 is CASGLTHDRAPTDTQYF. CDR3 DNA sequence: TGTGCTAGTGGTTTGACCCATGACAGGGCCCCCACAGATACGCAGTATTTT.

The rearrangement links TRBV5-4 to TRBJ2-1, with D maybe TRBD2 (6 bases). The CDR3 has 15 amino acids. Per the germline V gene, CDR1 is SGHNT and CDR2 is YYREEE (reference sequence). Trimming stripped 0 bases from V and 4 bases from J, with 11 bases between. The CDR3 reads CASSLAGGGYNEQFF. CDR3 coding DNA: TGTGCCAGCAGCTTGGCCGGGGGTGGTTACAATGAGCAGTTCTTC.

This chain joins TRBV2 and TRBJ2-3; a possible D gene is TRBD2 (5 bases). Deletions cut 8 bases from V and 3 bases from J, with 12 bases between. The CDR3 is 13 amino acids. CDR1 is SNHLY, CDR2 FYNNEI, per germline. The CDR3 reads CASGKRETDTQYF. CDR3 in DNA: TGTGCCAGCGGAAAGAGGGAAACAGATACGCAGTATTTT.

This clone was observed a handful of times. The rearrangement uses TRBV13 and TRBJ2-3; D is unresolved. V dropped 0 bases and J dropped 2 bases, with 9 bases sitting between them. The germline V gene has CDR1 PRHDT and CDR2 FYEKMQ (reference sequence). The CDR3 sequence is 15 residues long. CDR3 sequence: CASSLGLGSTDTQYF. Here the CDR3 DNA reads TGTGCCAGCAGCTTAGGCCTTGGCTCCACAGATACGCAGTATTTT.

The chain employs TRBV18 and TRBJ2-7; 10 bases align to TRBD1. This CDR3 spans 15 amino acids. CDR1 is KGHSH, CDR2 LQKENI, per germline. V lost 0 bases and J lost 5; bases outside the gene matches: 4. In DNA, the CDR3 is TGTGCCAGCTCACCACCTGAGACAGGGGGCAACGAGCAGTACTTC. It encodes CASSPPETGGNEQYF. Full variable domain (remainder filled in from reference TRBV18 and TRBJ2-7): NAGVMQNPRHLVRRRGQEARLRCSPMKGHSHVYWYRQLPEEGLKFMVYLQKENIIDESGMPKERFSAEFPKEGPSILRIQQVVRGDSAAYFCASSPPETGGNEQYFGPGTRLTVT.

The chain couples TRBV2 to TRBJ2-1, with D perhaps matching TRBD1 (5 bases). From germline, CDR1 is SNHLY and CDR2 FYNNEI. The CDR3 runs 14 residues. Trimming shortened V by 5 bases and J by 1 base, and 9 bases separated the two germline ends. The CDR3 DNA reads TGTGCCAGCAGTTACGGACAATCCTACAATGAGCAGTTCTTC. Its protein is CASSYGQSYNEQFF.

This sequence joins TRBV28 and TRBJ2-3, with 9 bases aligning to TRBD1. The CDR3 extends over 15 amino acids. The V gene's germline CDR1 is MDHEN and CDR2 SYDVKM. Trimming at V came to 6 bases and at J to 0 bases, leaving 4 bases not matched to a gene. The CDR3 DNA reads TGTGCCAGCAGCGCCGGGACAGGGAGCACAGATACGCAGTATTTT. Protein product: CASSAGTGSTDTQYF.

V and J are TRBV6-5 and TRBJ1-5, with TRBD1 as a possible D gene (6 bases). Trimming took 2 bases from V and 2 from J, leaving 13 bases between them. Per the germline V gene, CDR1 is MNHEY and CDR2 is SVGAGI. The CDR3 is 16 amino acids. This chain's CDR3 is CASSYGEDRRNQPQHF. CDR3 bases: TGTGCCAGCAGTTACGGGGAAGACAGGCGCAATCAGCCCCAGCATTTT.

The gene calls are TRBV7-2 and TRBJ2-1; maybe TRBD2 (5 bases). V was trimmed by 6 bases and J by 1 base, leaving 7 bases between them. CDR3 length: 13 amino acids. In germline, CDR1 is SGHTA, CDR2 FQGNSA. The CDR3 sequence is CASRLGSYNEQFF. The CDR3, as DNA: TGTGCCAGCAGACTAGGGTCCTACAATGAGCAGTTCTTC.

V and J are TRBV5-4 and TRBJ1-2; 9 positions match TRBD1. The trim removed 3 bases at V and 4 bases at J, leaving 10 bases unmatched. There are 16 residues in the CDR3. Looked up from germline, CDR1 is SGHNT and CDR2 is YYREEE (reference sequence). CDR3 amino acids: CASSSPDRGMGYGYTF. In nucleotides, the CDR3 is TGTGCCAGCAGCTCGCCGGACAGGGGAATGGGCTATGGCTACACCTTC.

The J gene is TRBJ1-5, the V gene TRBV27, with unresolved D. The CDR3 runs to 13 residues. V lost 2 bases and J 3 bases, leaving 5 bases between the germline ends. CDR1 is MNHEY, CDR2 SMNVEV, per germline (reference sequence). CDR3 sequence reads: CASSLRYNQPQHF. The CDR3 DNA reads as TGTGCCAGCAGTTTACGCTACAATCAGCCCCAGCATTTT.

The chain is built from TRBV28 and TRBJ2-1; 10 bases agree with TRBD2. This CDR3 comprises 20 residues. Germline assignment: CDR1 MDHEN and CDR2 SYDVKM. J was trimmed by 6 bases and V by 2 bases; bases with no gene match: 19. DNA of the CDR3: TGTGCCAGCAGTTTAAAGAACCTAGCGGGAGTTCTAGGGGCAATCAATGAGCAGTTCTTC. This translates into CASSLKNLAGVLGAINEQFF.

DNA for the CDR3: TGTGCCAGCGGAAATAGCGGGAGTGGCCCAGATACGCAGTATTTT. Translation: CASGNSGSGPDTQYF. The V call is TRBV2, the J call TRBJ2-3; 9 nucleotides agree with TRBD2. This CDR3 comprises 15 residues. J lost 4 bases, V lost 8 bases, and 10 bases had no gene match. Germline-derived CDR1 and CDR2 are SNHLY and FYNNEI.

A single count supports this clone. The chain has TRBV21-1 and TRBJ2-5; TRBD1 is the table's D call and was not checked against the DNA. TRBV21-1 constitutes a pseudogene. The CDR3 spans 19 residues. CDR3 DNA: TGTGCCAGCAGCAAACGTATTCCTCCCAAACAGGGAGCTGGGGAGACCCAGTACTTC. Translated, it gives CASSKRIPPKQGAGETQYF.

This clone was seen a few times. The chain is built from TRBV7-9 and TRBJ2-1; 10 bases agree with TRBD2. Germline V CDR1 and CDR2: SEHNR, FQNEAQ (reference sequence). V dropped 6 bases and J dropped 8; count of bases not matched to a gene: 10. The CDR3 sequence is 15 residues long. This CDR3 reads CASSFGASGSYEQFF. For the CDR3, the DNA is TGTGCCAGCAGTTTTGGCGCTAGCGGGAGCTATGAGCAGTTCTTC.

The rearrangement joins TRBV9 to TRBJ2-2; 8 nucleotides agree with TRBD2. This CDR3 spans 19 amino acids. V lost 3 bases to trimming and J lost 4 bases; unmatched junction nucleotides: 17. Germline V CDR1 and CDR2: SGDLS, YYNGEE. DNA for the CDR3: TGTGCCAGCAGCGGAGGAGCTCTAGGGGCGGGAGGAGTCACCGGGGAGCTGTTTTTT. It is translated as CASSGGALGAGGVTGELFF.